Included here is one T cell receptor beta chain sequence, with context. The clone's antigen remains unknown. No per-base quality is available; no much larger clone lies one base away. Measured from the cysteine to the phenylalanine, the CDR3 is 12 residues long. The retained sequence is limited to the CDR3, 36 bases, with the frame set at the first base. Trimming costs V 6 bases and J 9 bases, and their ends lie 12 bases apart. From a lookup of the germline V gene (reference sequence), CDR1 and CDR2 are SEHNR and FQNEAQ. This sample was included in a study of blood T cell repertoires in COVID-19 (dated by TCRdb to 2018 to 2020). In the study overall: Samples covering the acute and convalescent phases of COVID-19 were provided by collaborators in the United States, Italy and Spain. Samples came from the ongoing ImmuneRACE study (first 160 participants) plus 1,254 subjects from 6 global collaborators. The repertoires were released in a freely available public database intended as a resource for research on the immune response to SARS-CoV-2. Deeply sampled blood TCRbeta repertoires from subjects exposed to, actively infected with, or recovered from COVID-19 were included in the dataset. A de-identified subject ID, COVID-19 status, age in years and sex were almost always included in the sample metadata. The material from the prospective study consisted of cDNA or gDNA derived from T cells, B-cell-depleted T cells, or PBMCs. Where available, HLA class I and class II types were obtained from metadata supplied by the sample provider rather than from assay-based typing. Paper-wide results and their limitations: The quantity of clinical and demographic metadata differed by source and by participant and was supplied without curation.

The immunoSEQ Assay, a bias-controlled multiplex PCR, was used to amplify TCRbeta CDR3 regions from genomic DNA. In the paper's pipeline: The number of nucleated cells in each sample was estimated from the amplification of reference gene primers within the assay. To quantify the absolute abundance of each unique TCRbeta CDR3 rearrangement, sequence reads were collapsed and filtered. For each sample, productive Simpson clonality was calculated by taking the square root of Simpson's diversity index across productive rearrangements. TCRdb provides this immuneACCESS table in a form limited to in-frame rearrangements. Some clones are lacking; in checked studies, under half of them reflect an unresolved V gene, and why the rest are absent is not known. V, J and clone size reflect that table, while D and trimming were determined from the DNA. In all, the sample holds hundreds of thousands of clones, and roughly 82% of those were seen once. The ten top clones hold 4.7% of the sample.

Whole blood was collected in K2EDTA tubes by collaborating institutions according to the institutions' own protocols. For TCRbeta analysis, collaborators shipped samples in one of three forms: frozen whole blood, isolated PBMCs, or DNA extracted from either of those sample types. What was sequenced was peripheral blood. The receptor was isolated from a woman aged 70-85 years with acute or convalescent COVID-19. This chain joins TRBV7-9 to TRBJ1-5, with the D gene call left open. The CDR3 has the sequence CASSLVSGPQHF. The bases read TGTGCCAGCAGTCTAGTCAGTGGGCCCCAGCATTTT.